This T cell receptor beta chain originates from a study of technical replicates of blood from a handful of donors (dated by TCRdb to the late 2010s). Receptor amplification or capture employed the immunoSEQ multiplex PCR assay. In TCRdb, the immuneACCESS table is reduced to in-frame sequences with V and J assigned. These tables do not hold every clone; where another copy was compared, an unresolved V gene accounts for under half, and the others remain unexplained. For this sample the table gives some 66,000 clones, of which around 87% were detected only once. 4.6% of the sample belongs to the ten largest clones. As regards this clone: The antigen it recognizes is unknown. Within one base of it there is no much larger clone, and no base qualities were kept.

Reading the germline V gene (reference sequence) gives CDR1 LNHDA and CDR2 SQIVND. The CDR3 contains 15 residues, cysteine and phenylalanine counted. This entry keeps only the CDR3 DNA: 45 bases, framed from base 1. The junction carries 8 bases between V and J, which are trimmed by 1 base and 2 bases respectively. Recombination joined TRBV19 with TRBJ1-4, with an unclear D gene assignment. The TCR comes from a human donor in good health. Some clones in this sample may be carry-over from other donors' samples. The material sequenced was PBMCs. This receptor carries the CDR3 CASSIVEVTNEKLFF. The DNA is TGTGCCAGTAGTATAGTAGAGGTGACTAATGAAAAACTGTTTTTT.